These 19 T cell receptor beta chains came from one sample sequenced in a study of post-analysis software for immune sequencing data. Study findings and constraints: Four or five TRBV segments were more frequent in patients than controls; TRBV5-6, TRBV5-1 and TRBV20-1 belonged to this group.

TCR beta libraries were prepared from cDNA with unique molecular identifiers. TCRdb re-derived calls from the PCR reads in MiXCR, one entry per CDR3 protein. The sample contains some 190,000 distinct CDR3 sequences, 29% of which appear only once. Antigens of these TCRs are unknown. The sequenced sample consisted of blood. The receptor source for this set is a girl aged 2 to 17 with multiple sclerosis.

In this sample, this clonotype turned up many times. The chain recombines TRBV12-3 or TRBV12-4 with TRBJ1-5, with D possibly TRBD1 on 5 matching bases. Trimming cost V 8 bases and J 0 bases, with 14 bases left between them. The CDR3 totals 15 residues. CDR3 sequence: CASQIGGYSNQPQHF. The CDR3 bases are TGTGCCAGCCAAATTGGGGGTTATAGCAATCAGCCCCAGCATTTT.

This clonotype occurred many times. This sequence joins TRBV6-4 and TRBJ2-3; 10 nucleotides line up with TRBD2. CDR1 is MRHNA, CDR2 SNTAGT, per germline. V dropped 4 bases and J dropped 4; count of bases not matched to a gene: 5. The CDR3 runs to 15 residues. The CDR3 loop is CASSVERGGSDTQYF. The CDR3 DNA follows: TGTGCCAGCAGTGTGGAGCGGGGGGGCTCAGATACGCAGTATTTT.

This clonotype came up a few times. The chain carries TRBV6-6 and TRBJ1-6, with a tentative D call TRBD1 (6 bases). The V gene's germline CDR1 is MNHNY and CDR2 SVGAGI (reference sequence). V lost 4 bases, J lost 5 bases, and 12 bases lay in between. CDR3 length: 15 residues. For the CDR3, the DNA is TGTGCCAGCAGTTTTGGGACACCGGATAATTCACCCCTCCACTTT. Its protein product is CASSFGTPDNSPLHF.

This chain joins TRBV21-1 and TRBJ2-5; the table's D call TRBD1 went unverified against the DNA. TRBV21-1 is noted as a pseudogene. The CDR3 covers 16 residues. The CDR3, as DNA: TGTGCCAGCAGCAAAGCGCTACGGGACATCCAAGAGACCCAGTACTTC. Amino acid sequence: CASSKALRDIQETQYF.

Many counts were recorded for this clonotype. This rearrangement joins TRBV5-6 to TRBJ2-1; D is possibly TRBD2 (6 bases). The germline V gene encodes CDR1 SGHDT and CDR2 YYEEEE. The CDR3 consists of 13 residues. V lost 4 bases and J 10 bases, leaving 15 bases between the germline ends. CDR3 in amino acids: CASSPRYAGEQFF. The CDR3 region has the DNA TGTGCCAGCAGCCCCCGTTATGCGGGAGAGCAGTTCTTC.

This clonotype was recorded at least ten times. This chain joins TRBV7-2 and TRBJ2-3; 7 bases map to TRBD2. V was clipped by 2 bases and J by 4 bases; unmatched bases: 6. The germline gives CDR1 SGHTA, CDR2 FQGNSA. This CDR3 is 15 amino acids long. In DNA form, the CDR3 reads TGTGCCAGCAGCTTAACGGGAGGAATCGCAGATACGCAGTATTTT. Its translation is CASSLTGGIADTQYF.

Remarks on this clonotype: With a much larger clone just one base away, this may be a read error. V and J are TRBV15 and TRBJ2-5; possibly TRBD2 for D (5 bases). TRBJ2-7 explains the end of the DNA better; the J call may be wrong. The CDR3 sequence is 14 residues long. Looked up from germline, CDR1 is LNHNV and CDR2 is YYDKDF (reference sequence). CDR3 protein: CATSRRVGPYEQYF. CDR3 sequence (DNA): TGTGCCACCAGCAGGCGGGTCGGGCCATACGAGCAGTACTTC.

The chain carries TRBV4-2 and TRBJ1-5; 8 bases match TRBD1. Germline V lookup: CDR1 LGHNA, CDR2 YNFKEQ. The V gene end was trimmed by 0 bases and the J gene end by 4 bases; junction bases not matched to a gene: 11. The CDR3 extends over 18 amino acids. CDR3 sequence: CASSQDGTGKEFNQPQHF. CDR3 bases: TGTGCCAGCAGCCAAGATGGGACAGGCAAAGAATTTAATCAGCCCCAGCATTTT.

This clonotype was recorded at least ten times. The CDR3 DNA is TGTGCCAGCAGCTTACTGGGGGGGCCCTCCTACAATGAGCAGTTCTTC. Its protein is CASSLLGGPSYNEQFF. The V gene is TRBV11-1, the J gene TRBJ2-1, with D tentatively TRBD2 (7 bases). The CDR3 contains 16 residues. CDR1 and CDR2 from the germline V gene are SGHAT and FQDESV (reference sequence). V lost 2 bases to trimming and J lost 0 bases, with 11 bases between them. The whole variable domain, remainder taken from reference TRBV11-1 and TRBJ2-1, is EAEVAQSPRYKITEKSQAVAFWCDPISGHATLYWYRQILGQGPELLVQFQDESVVDDSQLPKDRFSAERLKGVDSTLKIQPAELGDSAMYLCASSLLGGPSYNEQFFGPGTRLTVL.

As to this clonotype: A much larger clone differs by one base, so this may be a read error. The DNA of the CDR3 is TGTGCCACCAGTGACCCGGGGACTAGTCCCGGCAATGAGCAGTACTTC. It is translated as CATSDPGTSPGNEQYF. The chain links TRBV24-1 to TRBJ2-5; 8 bases agree with TRBD2. V was pared by 4 bases and J by 11 bases, with 17 bases of the junction left unmatched. CDR1 and CDR2 (germline): KGHDR, SFDVKD. This CDR3 has 16 amino acids.

The chain combines TRBV20-1 with TRBJ2-5; a weak D match, TRBD2 (5 bases). CDR1 DFQATT and CDR2 SNEGSKA come from the germline V gene (reference sequence). Trimming cost V 6 bases and J 2 bases, with 13 bases left between them. The CDR3 is made up of 13 amino acids. CDR3: CSAWRSGQETQYF. The CDR3 DNA follows: TGCAGTGCCTGGAGGAGCGGACAAGAGACCCAGTACTTC.

With respect to this clonotype: A single base separates this from a much larger clone, so it may be a read error. The CDR3 ends on some other residue instead of the conserved phenylalanine or tryptophan, so this is likely a read error. V gene TRBV7-9 combines with J gene TRBJ2-5; D is perhaps TRBD2 (5 bases). Germline V lookup: CDR1 SEHNR, CDR2 FQNEAQ (reference sequence). V was clipped by 4 bases and J by 5 bases, with 17 bases between them. This CDR3 contains 15 residues. CDR3 region: CASSSTYGEKETQYL. The CDR3 DNA is TGTGCCAGCAGCTCCACGTACGGGGAGAAGGAGACCCAGTACCTC.

A single count supports this clonotype. The J gene is TRBJ1-2, the V gene TRBV30; 9 bases fit TRBD1. V shed 3 bases, J shed 1 base, and the junction held 3 bases outside the gene matches. Germline loops: CDR1 GTSNPN, CDR2 SVGIG (reference sequence). This CDR3 comprises 14 residues. DNA for the CDR3: TGTGCCTGGAGAGGGACAGGGTTTAACTATGGCTACACCTTC. This encodes CAWRGTGFNYGYTF.

The table lists this clonotype with many counts. The V and J genes are TRBV6-6 and TRBJ2-1, with TRBD2 matching 9 bases. Germline V CDR1 and CDR2: MNHNY, SVGAGI (reference sequence). The CDR3 is made up of 15 amino acids. Unmatched junction bases numbered 11, after V lost 7 bases and J lost 7 bases. CDR3 coding DNA: TGTGCCAGCATGTTGGGCGGGGGGGCCAAAAATGAGCAGTTCTTC. Residues: CASMLGGGAKNEQFF.

This clonotype was counted ten times or more. The chain employs TRBV7-8 and TRBJ2-7, with D uncertain. The CDR3 spans 14 residues. Trimming left V 2 bases short and J 1 base short, with 9 bases between. Looked up from germline, CDR1 is SGHVS and CDR2 is FQNEAQ. The CDR3 DNA follows: TGTGCCAGCAGCTTACTAGGCTCATCCTACGAGCAGTACTTC. Translated: CASSLLGSSYEQYF.

This clonotype was seen ten or more times. The chain joins TRBV15 to TRBJ2-1, with D possibly TRBD2 on 5 matching bases. The CDR3 length is 14 residues. Germline lookup yields CDR1 LNHNV and CDR2 YYDKDF (reference sequence). The germline V and J ends were trimmed by 6 bases and 4 bases, with 13 bases remaining between them. Here the CDR3 DNA reads TGTGCCACCAGAAAAGGACGGGATTACAATGAGCAGTTCTTC. It yields the protein CATRKGRDYNEQFF.

Comments on this clonotype: It may be a read error: a sequence one base away is much more abundant. The chain has TRBV5-1 and TRBJ2-3, with D perhaps matching TRBD1 (6 bases). CDR3 length: 14 residues. Germline assignment: CDR1 SGHRS and CDR2 YFSETQ. Here the CDR3 reads CASNLQSGEDTQYF. The CDR3 DNA follows: TGCGCCAGCAACTTGCAGTCAGGGGAAGATACGCAGTATTTT.

This clonotype was seen many times. V and J are TRBV29-1 and TRBJ2-7; TRBD1 matches 9 bases. CDR3 size: 13 residues. V trimming: 5 bases; J trimming: 7 bases; junction bases outside the gene matches: 9. Per germline, CDR1 SQVTM and CDR2 ANQGSEA. CDR3: CSVSPGQGEEQYF. For the CDR3, the DNA is TGCAGCGTTTCCCCGGGACAGGGAGAAGAGCAGTACTTC.

This clonotype came up many times. The rearrangement uses TRBV6-4 and TRBJ2-6; D is ambiguous. There are 14 residues in the CDR3. Trimming removed 2 bases at V and 5 bases at J, with 7 bases between. Germline lookup yields CDR1 MRHNA and CDR2 SNTAGT. DNA for the CDR3: TGTGCCAGCAGTGACCCCCTTCGGGCCAACGTCCTGACTTTC. Its protein product is CASSDPLRANVLTF.